Listed below are T cell receptor beta chains from one sample, sequenced in a study of T cells in Graves' hyperthyroidism and ophthalmopathy. A single record per CDR3 protein comes from TCRdb applying MiXCR to the multiplex PCR reads. This table holds under 450,000 distinct CDR3 sequences, roughly 13% found once. Sequencing was performed on blood. All receptors derive from a man younger than 45 with Graves' hyperthyroidism that later progressed to Graves' ophthalmopathy. Both conserved end residues are trimmed from each CDR3. The order of the fields is V gene, CDR3 protein.

>TRBV7-9
ASSLDPGPSYEQY
>TRBV7-8
ASSLRDRANYGYT
>TRBV6-6
ASSYSQWDYEQY
>TRBV7-9
ASSLNPGRIEQY
>TRBV27
ASSLGGTRDEQY
>TRBV6-5
ASSYSYTGELF
>TRBV30
AWRASGGPGEQF
>TRBV12-3/TRBV12-4
ASSGGSGGPQQY
>TRBV12-3/TRBV12-4
ASSQGQNYGYT
>TRBV10-3
AIDDRAFGYT
>TRBV3-1
ASSQESFNSPLH
>TRBV4-1
ASSRRAYNTDTQY
>TRBV11-2
ASSSIQGSNYGYT
>TRBV2
ASSGVGGSEPQH
>TRBV3-1
ASSPRLNTEAF
>TRBV6-1
ASSDYRTGRNYGYT
>TRBV7-6
ASSLLRGTRSGANVLT
>TRBV3-1
ASSLQQGGEQF